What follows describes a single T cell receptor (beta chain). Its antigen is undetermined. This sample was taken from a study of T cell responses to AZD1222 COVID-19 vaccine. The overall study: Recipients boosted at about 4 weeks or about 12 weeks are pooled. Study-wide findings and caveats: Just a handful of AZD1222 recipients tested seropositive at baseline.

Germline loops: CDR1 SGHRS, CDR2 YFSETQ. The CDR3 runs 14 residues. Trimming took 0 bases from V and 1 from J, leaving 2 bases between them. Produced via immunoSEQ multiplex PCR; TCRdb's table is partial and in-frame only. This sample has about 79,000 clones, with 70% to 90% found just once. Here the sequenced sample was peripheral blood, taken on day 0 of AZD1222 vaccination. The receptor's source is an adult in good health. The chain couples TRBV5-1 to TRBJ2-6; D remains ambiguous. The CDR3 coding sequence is TGCGCCAGCAGCTTGGAGTCTGGGGCCAACGTCCTGACTTTC. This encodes CASSLESGANVLTF.